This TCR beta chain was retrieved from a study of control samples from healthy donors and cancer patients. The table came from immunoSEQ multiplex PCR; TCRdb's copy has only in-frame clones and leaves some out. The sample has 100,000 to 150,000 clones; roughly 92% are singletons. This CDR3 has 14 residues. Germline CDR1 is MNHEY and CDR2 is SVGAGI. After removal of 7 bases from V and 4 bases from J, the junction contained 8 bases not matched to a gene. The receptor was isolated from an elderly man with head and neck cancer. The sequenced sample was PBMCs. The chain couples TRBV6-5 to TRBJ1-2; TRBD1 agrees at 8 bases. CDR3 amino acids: CASISGQGGYGYTF. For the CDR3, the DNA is TGTGCCAGCATTTCCGGACAGGGCGGCTATGGCTACACCTTC.